The 10 T cell receptor beta chains below come from one sample, sequenced in a study of T cells in Graves' hyperthyroidism and ophthalmopathy. TCR beta CDR3 regions were amplified from RNA. The TCR CDR3 first-round RT-PCR relied on the HTBI primer set. TCRdb analysed the multiplex PCR reads with MiXCR anew, one entry per CDR3 protein. This table holds 250,000 to 300,000 distinct CDR3 sequences, 13% found once. Sequenced: blood. The receptors were gathered from a woman aged 25 to 45 with Graves' hyperthyroidism that later progressed to Graves' ophthalmopathy.

This clonotype was detected ten times or more. This chain connects TRBV30 to TRBJ1-1; 7 nucleotides line up with TRBD1. The CDR3 runs 15 residues. The junction had 5 bases not matched to a gene; V was cut back by 1 base and J by 0 bases. Looked up from germline, CDR1 is GTSNPN and CDR2 is SVGIG (reference sequence). The CDR3 DNA follows: TGTGCCTGGAGTGGACAGGGCCTGATGAACACTGAAGCTTTCTTT. It translates to CAWSGQGLMNTEAFF.

This clonotype has at least ten counts. The chain employs TRBV11-3 and TRBJ2-7; D might be TRBD1 or TRBD2, each matching 6 bases. Trimming pared 3 bases from V and 5 bases from J, leaving 11 bases between. This CDR3 is 13 amino acids long. The germline V gene has CDR1 SGHNT and CDR2 YENEEA. For the CDR3, the DNA is TGTGCCAGCAGCTTTAACGGGGGCAACGAGCAGTACTTC. Its protein is CASSFNGGNEQYF.

This clonotype was counted many times. V is TRBV13 and J is TRBJ1-3; D is ambiguous. This CDR3 spans 15 amino acids. Germline V lookup: CDR1 PRHDT, CDR2 FYEKMQ (reference sequence). V lost 4 bases and J 0 bases, leaving 10 bases between the germline ends. The CDR3 DNA reads TGTGCCAGCAGCTCCGACACGATCTCTGGAAACACCATATATTTT. Amino acid sequence: CASSSDTISGNTIYF.

The sample holds many counts of this clonotype. CDR3 residues: CASSLNRAGNEQFF. CDR3 nucleotide sequence: TGTGCCAGCAGCTTAAACAGGGCGGGCAATGAGCAGTTCTTC. The chain couples TRBV7-2 to TRBJ2-1, with D tentatively TRBD1 (6 bases). Germline V CDR1 and CDR2: SGHTA, FQGNSA. V was clipped by 2 bases and J by 6 bases, with 11 bases between them. This CDR3 is 14 amino acids long.

The table lists this clonotype with many counts. The chain couples TRBV7-9 to TRBJ2-7, with D perhaps matching TRBD2 (6 bases). The CDR3 consists of 15 residues. Trimming shortened V by 4 bases and J by 2 bases, and 15 bases separated the two germline ends. Germline CDR1 and CDR2: SEHNR and FQNEAQ (reference sequence). This CDR3 reads CASSSQGGYAYEQYF. CDR3 DNA: TGTGCCAGCAGCTCCCAGGGAGGCTATGCCTACGAGCAGTACTTC.

This clonotype was seen ten or more times. V usage is TRBV6-1 and J usage is TRBJ1-4, with D possibly matching TRBD1 (6 bases). The germline V and J ends were trimmed by 6 bases and 7 bases, with 15 bases remaining between them. The CDR3 sequence is 14 residues long. Germline V lookup: CDR1 MNHNS, CDR2 SASEGT. DNA of the CDR3: TGTGCCAGCAGCCCTGAAACAGGGAGTGAAAAACTGTTTTTT. Protein sequence: CASSPETGSEKLFF.

The V and J genes are TRBV20-1 and TRBJ1-3; D possibly corresponds to TRBD1 (5 bases). The CDR3 has 15 residues. Germline CDR1 DFQATT, CDR2 SNEGSKA (reference sequence). V was shortened by 1 base and J by 0 bases, with 10 bases between the two germline ends. The CDR3 DNA reads TGCAGTGCTAGAGGGGACCGGAGCTCTGGAAACACCATATATTTT. This sequence encodes CSARGDRSSGNTIYF.

CDR3: CASSLLLGAFNEQFF. DNA for the CDR3: TGTGCCAGCAGCCTCCTCCTAGGGGCCTTCAATGAGCAGTTCTTC. The chain links TRBV6-2 or TRBV6-3 to TRBJ2-1; perhaps TRBD1 as D (5 bases). This CDR3 comprises 15 residues. The germline V and J ends were trimmed by 6 bases and 6 bases, with 18 bases remaining between them. Germline values: CDR1 MNHEY, CDR2 SVGEGT.

This clonotype came up a few times. The chain employs TRBV6-2 or TRBV6-3 and TRBJ2-1, with TRBD2 as a possible D gene (6 bases). The CDR3 runs 14 residues. The germline CDR1 and CDR2 sequences are MNHEY and SVGEGT. Trimming stripped 0 bases from V and 7 bases from J, with 10 bases between. The CDR3 nucleotides are TGTGCCAGCAGTTACTCGAACGGAGGGAATGAGCAGTTCTTC. Its protein product is CASSYSNGGNEQFF.

The V call is TRBV18, the J call TRBJ2-7, with 9 bases identical to TRBD1. V lost 1 base and J lost 3; bases outside the gene matches: 4. CDR1 and CDR2 from the germline V gene are KGHSH and LQKENI. CDR3 size: 15 residues. CDR3 bases: TGTGCCAGCTCACCACGACAGGGGGTGGTCTACGAGCAGTACTTC. Translated: CASSPRQGVVYEQYF.